This T cell receptor beta chain stems from a study of T cell changes during pregnancy in multiple sclerosis. Generated by immunoSEQ multiplex PCR, the TCRdb table keeps only in-frame clones and is missing some. The data show 45,000 to 65,000 clones, about nine tenths seen once. This CDR3 spans 15 amino acids. The germline V gene encodes CDR1 SGHRS and CDR2 YFSETQ. The V and J ends lost 5 bases and 5 bases, in that order; junction bases with no gene match: 7. Sequencing was performed on CD4+ T cells from peripheral blood mononuclear cells, taken in the second trimester of pregnancy. V usage is TRBV5-1 and J usage is TRBJ2-3; 11 bases map to TRBD1. The clonotype originates from a female donor with multiple sclerosis, enrolled in a pregnancy study. CDR3: CASRGGQGEVDTQYF. For the CDR3, the DNA is TGCGCCAGCAGGGGGGGACAGGGGGAAGTAGATACGCAGTATTTT.